This T cell receptor beta chain was observed in a study of blood T cell repertoires in COVID-19. Background on the study: The study drew acute and convalescent COVID-19 samples from the United States, Italy and Spain. From T cells, B-cell-depleted T cells, or PBMCs came the material, which was cDNA or gDNA.

Germline V lookup: CDR1 SGHNT, CDR2 YYREEE (reference sequence). V was clipped by 0 bases and J by 4 bases, with 13 bases between them. This CDR3 is built from 15 residues. Methods used by the authors: Scientists estimated how many nucleated cells there were by amplifying reference gene primers. Generated by immunoSEQ multiplex PCR, the TCRdb table keeps only in-frame clones and is missing some. The DNA gave D and trimming, while V, J and clone size come from that table. The table has over 95,000 clones, about 89% seen once. The source of this sequence is a human donor with acute or convalescent COVID-19. The donor label of this sample is uncertain. The rearrangement links TRBV5-4 to TRBJ1-2, with D possibly matching TRBD1 (6 bases). The sample consisted of peripheral blood. In nucleotides, the CDR3 is TGTGCCAGCAGCTTGGGATCAGGGGTTAGCTATGGCTACACCTTC. It specifies CASSLGSGVSYGYTF.